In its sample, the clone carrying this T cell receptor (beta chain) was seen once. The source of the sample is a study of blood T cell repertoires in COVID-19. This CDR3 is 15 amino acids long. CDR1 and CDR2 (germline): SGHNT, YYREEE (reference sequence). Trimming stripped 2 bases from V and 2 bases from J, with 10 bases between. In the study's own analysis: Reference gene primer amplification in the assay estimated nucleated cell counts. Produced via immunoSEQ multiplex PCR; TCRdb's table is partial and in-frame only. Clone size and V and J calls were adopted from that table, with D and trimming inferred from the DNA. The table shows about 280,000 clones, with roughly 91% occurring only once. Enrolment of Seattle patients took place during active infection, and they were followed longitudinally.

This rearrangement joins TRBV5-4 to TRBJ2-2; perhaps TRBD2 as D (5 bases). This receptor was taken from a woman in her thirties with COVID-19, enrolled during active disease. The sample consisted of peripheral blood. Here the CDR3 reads CASSFGAANTGELFF. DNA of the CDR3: TGTGCCAGCAGCTTTGGAGCGGCTAACACCGGGGAGCTGTTTTTT.